This T cell receptor (beta chain) was captured by sequencing in a study of shared clonotypes between healthy human individuals. Study-wide results and limits: Only blood was sampled, and tissue TCR repertoires likely differ from blood ones. Few donors restricted represented genetic and exposure-history diversity.

Germline CDR1 and CDR2: MNHNS and SASEGT. The V end lost 4 bases, the J end lost 4 bases, and 8 bases lay between the germline ends. CDR3 length equals 12 residues. The assay was run at deep level. Once extracted for a subset, genomic DNA was divided evenly among several immunoSEQ plates. Profiled with immunoSEQ multiplex PCR; TCRdb holds only in-frame clones, not every one. The data show under 2,500,000 clones, approximately 94% seen once. For this clone: Its target is not known. The sample carries other DNA sequences with the same CDR3.

The source material was naive CD4+ T cells sorted from blood. The subset is: CD45RA+ positively selected. This chain uses TRBV6-1 with TRBJ2-7; weak D call: TRBD2 (5 bases). This receptor was taken from a man aged 18-30 years in good health. The CDR3 loop reads CASSARGYEQYF. In DNA, the CDR3 is TGTGCCAGCAGTGCCCGGGGTTACGAGCAGTACTTC.